The source of this T cell receptor beta chain is a study of CXCR3-negative and CXCR3-positive naive CD8 T cells. Study information: Every library held about 1.5 +/- 0.3 million TRB reads, and the total came to roughly 150 million. The study, taken as a whole, reports: CXCR3-negative naive cells had less hydrophobic TRB CDR3s than did CXCR3-positive naive cells. Freshly isolated PBMCs were used in most assays, given partial CXCR3 loss after freezing. Across naive subsets, surface CD5 expression was comparable, and TCR strength was inferred from properties of the TRB CDR3.

A remark on this clonotype: Its antigen is currently unknown.

Definition of naive CD8+ T cells rested on a CD45RO-CCR7+CD27+CD95- profile. Through 5' RACE with UMI labels, the TRB cDNA libraries were prepared. Each CDR3 protein gets one entry in TCRdb, which reprocessed the 5' RACE reads and gives no DNA. The repertoire table contains 150,000 or so distinct CDR3 sequences. CDR1 MNHEY and CDR2 SVGEGT come from the germline V gene. The CDR3 has 13 amino acids. The chain has TRBV6-2 or TRBV6-3 and TRBJ2-7. Sequencing used naive CXCR3+ CD8+ T cells from blood. Subset reported: CD45RO-CCR7+CD27+CD95- naive CD8+ T cells expressing CXCR3 (TNR3+). This TCR was recovered from a human donor in good health. Some clones in this sample may be carry-over from other donors' samples. The CDR3: CASRDGFSYEQYF.